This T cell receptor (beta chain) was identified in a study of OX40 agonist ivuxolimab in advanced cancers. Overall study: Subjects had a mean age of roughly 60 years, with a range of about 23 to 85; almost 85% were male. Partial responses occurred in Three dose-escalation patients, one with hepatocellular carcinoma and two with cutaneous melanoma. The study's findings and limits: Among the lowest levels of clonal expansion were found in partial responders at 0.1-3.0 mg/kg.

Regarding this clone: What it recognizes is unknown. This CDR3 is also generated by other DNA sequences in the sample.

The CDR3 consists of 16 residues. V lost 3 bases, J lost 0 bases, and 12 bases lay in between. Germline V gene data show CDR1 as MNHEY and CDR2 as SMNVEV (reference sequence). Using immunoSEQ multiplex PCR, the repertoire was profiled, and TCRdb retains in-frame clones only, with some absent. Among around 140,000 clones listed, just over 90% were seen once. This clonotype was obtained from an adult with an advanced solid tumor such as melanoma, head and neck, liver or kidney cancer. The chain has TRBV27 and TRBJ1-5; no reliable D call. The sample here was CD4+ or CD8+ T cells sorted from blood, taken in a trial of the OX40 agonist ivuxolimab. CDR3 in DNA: TGTGCCAGCAGTTTGCACAGCGGTTATAGCAATCAGCCCCAGCATTTT. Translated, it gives CASSLHSGYSNQPQHF.